One sample yielded the 23 T cell receptor beta chains listed below, sequenced in a study of blood T cell repertoires in COVID-19. Clones were sequenced by immunoSEQ multiplex PCR, and TCRdb holds only the in-frame ones, with some missing. The table shows approximately 180,000 clones, with 75% to 90% occurring only once. Sequencing used PBMCs or T cells enriched from blood (not recorded which). The receptors stem from a woman between 40 and 50 years old with acute COVID-19.

The sample holds a few counts of this clone. The chain couples TRBV7-6 to TRBJ2-1; 9 bases line up with TRBD2. The CDR3 extends over 18 amino acids. CDR1 and CDR2 (germline): SGHVS, FNYEAQ. Trimming cost V 5 bases and J 3 bases; bases outside gene matches: 14. The DNA of the CDR3 is TGTGCCAGCAGCGTCTCCGCGGCTAGCGGGACCAACTACAATGAGCAGTTCTTC. This gives the protein CASSVSAASGTNYNEQFF. Full variable domain (outside the CDR3, taken from reference TRBV7-6 and TRBJ2-1): GAGVSQSPRYKVTKRGQDVALRCDPISGHVSLYWYRQALGQGPEFLTYFNYEAQQDKSGLPNDRFSAERPEGSISTLTIQRTEQRDSAMYRCASSVSAASGTNYNEQFFGPGTRLTVL.

This chain uses TRBV18 with TRBJ2-1; 8 bases line up with TRBD1. The CDR3 loop spans 15 amino acids. The germline V gene has CDR1 KGHSH and CDR2 LQKENI. V was clipped by 3 bases and J by 8 bases; unmatched bases: 9. CDR3 coding DNA: TGTGCCAGCTCACCTTTTTTCGACAGGGGTGATGAGCAGTTCTTC. Protein product: CASSPFFDRGDEQFF.

The chain joins TRBV6-5 to TRBJ2-3, with D possibly TRBD2 on 7 matching bases. The CDR3 has 15 amino acids. CDR1 and CDR2 (germline): MNHEY, SVGAGI. Trimming pared 4 bases from V and 5 bases from J, leaving 16 bases between. The CDR3: CASSSGGGALDTQYF. The CDR3 nucleotides read TGTGCCAGCAGTTCTGGGGGGGGCGCGTTAGATACGCAGTATTTT.

This rearrangement joins TRBV5-1 to TRBJ2-1, with TRBD1 identical over 7 bases. The junction had 2 bases not matched to a gene; V was cut back by 5 bases and J by 0 bases. The CDR3 consists of 14 residues. Germline CDR1 is SGHRS and CDR2 is YFSETQ. The CDR3 region has the DNA TGCGCCAGCAGTACAGGGGTCTCCTACAATGAGCAGTTCTTC. Translation: CASSTGVSYNEQFF.

This clone was picked up one time. The V call is TRBV30, the J call TRBJ2-4; TRBD1 matches 7 bases. CDR1 GTSNPN and CDR2 SVGIG come from the germline V gene (reference sequence). V was pared by 1 base and J by 7 bases, with 1 base of the junction left unmatched. CDR3 length equals 12 residues. Here the CDR3 DNA reads TGTGCCTGGAGTGAACAGGGGAACATTCAGTACTTC. Its protein is CAWSEQGNIQYF.

Ten or more counts support this clone. This chain joins TRBV18 and TRBJ2-4; the D is unclear. Germline V gene sequence: CDR1 KGHSH, CDR2 LQKENI. The CDR3 is made up of 16 amino acids. Trimming shortened V by 3 bases and J by 3 bases, and 15 bases separated the two germline ends. CDR3 nucleotide sequence: TGTGCCAGCTCACCCCGGAGTTCGGAGATCAAAAACATTCAGTACTTC. Translated, it gives CASSPRSSEIKNIQYF.

V and J are TRBV5-1 and TRBJ1-5; D gene ambiguous. Looked up from germline, CDR1 is SGHRS and CDR2 is YFSETQ. Trimming cost V 1 base and J 2 bases, with 13 bases left between them. This CDR3 is built from 16 residues. The CDR3 reads CASSLRFVTGNQPQHF. The CDR3 DNA reads as TGCGCCAGCAGCTTGAGATTCGTCACAGGCAATCAGCCCCAGCATTTT.

The genes are TRBV30 and TRBJ1-6, with TRBD1 matching over 8 bases. The V gene end was trimmed by 1 base and the J gene end by 0 bases; junction bases not matched to a gene: 5. CDR1 GTSNPN and CDR2 SVGIG come from the germline V gene (reference sequence). This CDR3 has 17 residues. This CDR3 reads CAWSDRTGSSYNSPLHF. In DNA, the CDR3 is TGTGCCTGGAGTGACCGGACAGGGAGCTCCTATAATTCACCCCTCCACTTT. The whole variable domain, filled in from reference TRBV30 and TRBJ1-6, reads SQTIHQWPATLVQPVGSPLSLECTVEGTSNPNLYWYRQAAGRGLQLLFYSVGIGQISSEVPQNLSASRPQDRQFILSSKKLLLSDSGFYLCAWSDRTGSSYNSPLHFGNGTRLTVT.

This chain uses TRBV6-1 with TRBJ2-7; 10 bases are shared with TRBD2. Per germline, CDR1 MNHNS and CDR2 SASEGT. This CDR3 contains 16 residues. The V and J ends lost 2 bases and 6 bases, in that order; junction bases with no gene match: 10. Written as DNA, the CDR3 is TGTGCCAGCAGTGAATTCGGAACTAGCGGGACTGGCGAGCAGTACTTC. Its translation: CASSEFGTSGTGEQYF.

The genes are TRBV27 and TRBJ1-5; 10 bases map to TRBD1. V lost 4 bases to trimming and J lost 5 bases; unmatched junction nucleotides: 8. Per germline, CDR1 MNHEY and CDR2 SMNVEV (reference sequence). The CDR3 length is 16 residues. DNA of the CDR3: TGTGCCAGCAGTTCCCCTCGGACAGGGGGGGATCAGCCCCAGCATTTT. Residues: CASSSPRTGGDQPQHF.

The chain joins TRBV3-1 (or the pseudogene TRBV3-2) to TRBJ2-5; TRBD2 agrees at 7 bases. Unmatched junction bases numbered 7, after V lost 1 base and J lost 2 bases. The length of the CDR3 is 16 residues. CDR1 is LGHDT, CDR2 YNNKEL, per germline (reference sequence). CDR3 nucleotides: TGTGCCAGCAGCCAAGCTACTGGCGGGGGACAAGAGACCCAGTACTTC. Translating it yields CASSQATGGGQETQYF.

The CDR3 bases are TGTGCCACCAGTGACCCTCGGACTACACCGCTTCGCGATGAGCAGTTCTTC. This codes for CATSDPRTTPLRDEQFF. The gene calls are TRBV24-1 and TRBJ2-1; D is possibly TRBD2 (6 bases). Germline V gene data show CDR1 as KGHDR and CDR2 as SFDVKD. V was pared by 4 bases and J by 8 bases, with 23 bases between. This CDR3 region has 17 residues.

The table lists this clone with a few counts. J is TRBJ1-6 and V is TRBV4-1, with TRBD1 matching 8 bases. Germline V lookup: CDR1 MGHRA, CDR2 YSYEKL. The CDR3 consists of 15 residues. V shed 3 bases and J 11 bases; nucleotides not matched to a gene: 9. The CDR3 nucleotides are TGCGCCAGCAGCCACTGGACAGGGATTAAGACACCCCTCCACTTT. Translated, it gives CASSHWTGIKTPLHF.

This chain links TRBV10-1 with TRBJ2-4; D is possibly TRBD1 (6 bases). This CDR3 has 15 residues. Germline CDR1 and CDR2: WNHNN and SYGVQD (reference sequence). V dropped 7 bases and J dropped 7 bases, with 20 bases sitting between them. This CDR3 is CASTPESEGDNIQYF. As DNA, the CDR3 is TGCGCCAGCACCCCCGAGAGTGAGGGGGATAACATTCAGTACTTC.

The CDR3 region has the DNA TGTGCCAGCAGCATCCCACTAGCGGGAGAGGGGGATACGCAGTATTTT. Amino acids: CASSIPLAGEGDTQYF. The J gene is TRBJ2-3, the V gene TRBV5-5; 11 nucleotides agree with TRBD2. CDR1 SGHKS and CDR2 YYEKEE come from the germline V gene (reference sequence). J lost 6 bases, V lost 4 bases, and 10 bases had no gene match. The CDR3 has 16 amino acids.

Note on this clone: This could be a read error, since a much larger clone is one nucleotide away. The chain is built from TRBV9 and TRBJ1-2; unclear D gene. Trimming shortened V by 3 bases and J by 3 bases, and 9 bases separated the two germline ends. The germline gives CDR1 SGDLS, CDR2 YYNGEE. This CDR3 has 13 amino acids. The CDR3 nucleotides read TGTGCCAGCAGCGCCGACATGGACTATGGCTACACCTTC. Protein: CASSADMDYGYTF.

The rearrangement uses TRBV9 and TRBJ1-2, with TRBD1 matching over 10 bases. This CDR3 has 17 amino acids. V lost 3 bases and J lost 3; bases outside the gene matches: 11. Germline loops: CDR1 SGDLS, CDR2 YYNGEE. CDR3 in DNA: TGTGCCAGCAGCGGCGGGACAGGGGCCCTTTTTGACTATGGCTACACCTTC. Translating gives CASSGGTGALFDYGYTF. Complete variable domain (other parts from reference TRBV9 and TRBJ1-2): DSGVTQTPKHLITATGQRVTLRCSPRSGDLSVYWYQQSLDQGLQFLIQYYNGEERAKGNILERFSAQQFPDLHSELNLSSLELGDSALYFCASSGGTGALFDYGYTFGSGTRLTVV.

In DNA form, the CDR3 reads TGCGCCAGCAACCGGGGGAACTATGGCTACACCTTC. As protein: CASNRGNYGYTF. This chain uses TRBV10-1 with TRBJ1-2, with D tentatively TRBD1 (5 bases). The germline CDR1 and CDR2 sequences are WNHNN and SYGVQD (reference sequence). The CDR3 covers 12 residues. V was trimmed by 7 bases and J by 2 bases, leaving 8 bases between them.

The V and J genes are TRBV24-1 and TRBJ2-1; D is perhaps TRBD1 (6 bases). Trimming left V 6 bases short and J 2 bases short, with 13 bases between. Germline loops: CDR1 KGHDR, CDR2 SFDVKD. The length of the CDR3 is 15 residues. The CDR3 DNA sequence: TGTGCCACCAGTACCAACAGGGACCCCTACAATGAGCAGTTCTTC. Translating it yields CATSTNRDPYNEQFF.

This clone has just one count. The chain links TRBV19 to TRBJ1-1; D is unresolved. The CDR3 covers 11 residues. The V end was cut by 5 bases, the J end by 8 bases, with 9 bases between. CDR1 and CDR2 from the germline V gene are LNHDA and SQIVND (reference sequence). The CDR3 region has the DNA TGTGCCAGTAGTTCATGGGCGGAAGCTTTCTTT. Protein: CASSSWAEAFF.

This rearrangement joins TRBV5-6 to TRBJ1-5; D perhaps matches TRBD1 (5 bases). This CDR3 contains 15 residues. V was trimmed by 4 bases and J by 0 bases, leaving 11 bases between them. Germline V gene sequence: CDR1 SGHDT, CDR2 YYEEEE. DNA of the CDR3: TGTGCCAGCAGCCGAACTCAGGGTAGCAATCAGCCCCAGCATTTT. Its protein product is CASSRTQGSNQPQHF.

In its sample, this clone was seen once. V is TRBV6-5 and J is TRBJ2-5; 7 bases are shared with TRBD1. V lost 8 bases and J lost 2; bases outside the gene matches: 5. Germline V gene lookup returns CDR1 MNHEY and CDR2 SVGAGI. The length of the CDR3 is 13 residues. CDR3 sequence reads: CASGTVSQETQYF. CDR3 DNA sequence: TGTGCCAGCGGGACAGTTTCTCAAGAGACCCAGTACTTC.

The chain recombines TRBV5-4 with TRBJ1-3, with a weak D call TRBD1 (5 bases). The CDR3 consists of 15 residues. V was clipped by 4 bases and J by 6 bases, with 17 bases between them. Germline V lookup: CDR1 SGHNT, CDR2 YYREEE (reference sequence). The CDR3 spells CASSEGLGRENTIYF. As DNA, the CDR3 is TGTGCCAGCAGCGAGGGACTTGGCCGTGAAAACACCATATATTTT.